These 9 T cell receptor beta chains were all obtained from the same sample, sequenced in a study of blood T cells in healthy people across ages. The use of a sample-barcoded 5' primer and a J-beta primer mix characterized a second PCR of about 6 to 12 cycles. TCRdb reprocessed the 5' RACE reads via MiXCR and lists one record per CDR3 protein. The data show 660,000 or so distinct CDR3 sequences, roughly three fifths seen once. Sequenced material: blood. These receptor sequences come from a man in his 60s in good health.

The CDR3 nucleotides read TGTGCCAGCAGTGTGGCGGACTATGGCTACACCTTC. Translated: CASSVADYGYTF. This chain links TRBV25-1 with TRBJ1-2; D gene uncertain. Trimming took off 4 bases at V and 3 bases at J, with 6 bases between the two ends. The V gene's germline CDR1 is MGHDK and CDR2 SYGVNS. This CDR3 is 12 amino acids long.

This chain joins TRBV5-1 and TRBJ2-2, with 9 bases lining up with TRBD1. This CDR3 region has 16 residues. The ends lost 0 bases at V and 3 bases at J; junction bases unmatched: 3. Germline lookup yields CDR1 SGHRS and CDR2 YFSETQ. The CDR3 nucleotides are TGCGCCAGCAGCTTGGCACAGGGGGCGGACACCGGGGAGCTGTTTTTT. This gives the protein CASSLAQGADTGELFF.

This clonotype has more than one count but fewer than ten. The chain couples TRBV7-2 to TRBJ2-3; 10 bases are shared with TRBD1. The CDR3 runs 16 residues. From germline, CDR1 is SGHTA and CDR2 FQGNSA. The junction had 7 bases not matched to a gene; V was cut back by 0 bases and J by 7 bases. CDR3 coding DNA: TGTGCCAGCAGCTTAGCGGAGACAGGGGGCGGATATACGCAGTATTTT. Encoded protein: CASSLAETGGGYTQYF.

The CDR3 is CSARAGRARYEQYF. DNA for the CDR3: TGCAGTGCTAGAGCGGGTAGGGCTCGCTACGAGCAGTACTTC. The chain uses TRBV20-1 and TRBJ2-7; D call uncertain. V lost 1 base to trimming and J lost 3 bases, with 13 bases between them. Germline CDR1 and CDR2: DFQATT and SNEGSKA (reference sequence). The CDR3 is 14 amino acids.

The chain is built from TRBV11-2 and TRBJ1-1; TRBD1 might be the D (5 bases). The CDR3 runs to 14 residues. The germline V gene encodes CDR1 SGHAT and CDR2 FQNNGV. Trimming stripped 6 bases from V and 1 base from J, with 12 bases between. CDR3 protein: CASRGPGGNTEAFF. CDR3 nucleotides: TGTGCCAGCAGGGGCCCGGGGGGGAACACTGAAGCTTTCTTT. The complete variable domain, with remaining parts taken from reference TRBV11-2 and TRBJ1-1, reads EAGVAQSPRYKIIEKRQSVAFWCNPISGHATLYWYQQILGQGPKLLIQFQNNGVVDDSQLPKDRFSAERLKGVDSTLKIQPAKLEDSAVYLCASRGPGGNTEAFFGQGTRLTVV.

This clonotype turned up a few times. V usage is TRBV3-1 and J usage is TRBJ2-5; either TRBD1 or TRBD2 may supply D (6 bases each). The germline V gene encodes CDR1 LGHDT and CDR2 YNNKEL (reference sequence). Between the trimmed V and J ends, which lost 7 bases and 5 bases, there was a span of 23 bases. The CDR3 runs to 16 residues. CDR3 sequence (DNA): TGTGCCAGCACCCCGTCCGAGAAGAGGAGGGGGGAGACCCAGTACTTC. It translates to CASTPSEKRRGETQYF.

The J gene is TRBJ2-7, the V gene TRBV20-1; TRBD1 agrees at 7 bases. The CDR3 runs to 14 residues. The V and J ends lost 4 bases and 0 bases, in that order; junction bases with no gene match: 6. Germline CDR1 is DFQATT and CDR2 is SNEGSKA (reference sequence). The CDR3 region is CSANRGRSSYEQYF. The CDR3 DNA reads as TGCAGTGCTAACAGGGGTCGGAGCTCCTACGAGCAGTACTTC.

This clonotype was seen at least ten times. The rearrangement links TRBV24-1 to TRBJ2-1; 8 bases match TRBD2. There are 17 residues in the CDR3. The germline gives CDR1 KGHDR, CDR2 SFDVKD. The V and J ends lost 3 bases and 4 bases, in that order; junction bases with no gene match: 10. The DNA for the CDR3 is TGTGCCACCAGTGATACCCCTCGGGGGGGGCTTTACAATGAGCAGTTCTTC. Its translation: CATSDTPRGGLYNEQFF.

This clonotype occurred a few times. This chain uses TRBV4-1 with TRBJ1-2; a weak D match, TRBD1 (5 bases). Between the trimmed V and J ends, which lost 0 bases and 3 bases, there was a span of 11 bases. The length of the CDR3 is 15 residues. CDR1 is MGHRA, CDR2 YSYEKL, per germline. The CDR3: CASSQDPGRDYGYTF. CDR3 sequence (DNA): TGCGCCAGCAGCCAAGATCCGGGCAGGGACTATGGCTACACCTTC.